This T cell receptor (beta chain) derives from a study of T cells in Graves' hyperthyroidism and ophthalmopathy. From RNA transcripts, TCR beta CDR3 regions were amplified. First-round RT-PCR of the TCR CDR3 relied on the HTBI primer set. One entry per CDR3 protein results from TCRdb running MiXCR on the multiplex PCR reads. The table has about 180,000 distinct CDR3 sequences, approximately 15% seen once; the top ten hold about 31%. This clonotype has at least ten counts. This CDR3 spans 16 amino acids. Germline CDR1 and CDR2: MNHNS and SASEGT. The germline V and J ends were trimmed by 3 bases and 2 bases, with 14 bases remaining between them.

Sequencing used blood. The TCR sequence derives from a woman in her forties or fifties with Graves' hyperthyroidism. The chain uses TRBV6-1 and TRBJ2-1; no reliable D call. CDR3 loop: CASSDRALNTYNEQFF. The CDR3 DNA follows: TGTGCCAGCAGTGATAGGGCACTTAATACCTACAATGAGCAGTTCTTC.